The rows below give T cell receptor beta chains drawn from one sample of a study of PD-L1 blockade in urothelial cancer. Method: immunoSEQ multiplex PCR; TCRdb's copy keeps in-frame clones and lacks some. The table lists 15,000 to 20,000 clones, 75% to 90% of them singletons. The material sequenced was PBMCs, taken around atezolizumab (anti-PD-L1) treatment. The receptors shown here come from a man aged 50-60 years with urothelial cancer. The conserved cysteine and the conserved F or W are not part of the CDR3 here. The order of the fields is CDR3 protein, J gene, CDR3 length, V gene.

CDR3: ASSTAYEQY
J: TRBJ2-7
length: 9
V: TRBV5-6

CDR3: ASSFLKDRGFRNEQF
J: TRBJ2-1
length: 15
V: TRBV13

CDR3: SVLVQGMNTEAF
J: TRBJ1-1
length: 12
V: TRBV29-1

CDR3: ASSLGSSRGTIQY
J: TRBJ2-4
length: 13
V: TRBV7-2